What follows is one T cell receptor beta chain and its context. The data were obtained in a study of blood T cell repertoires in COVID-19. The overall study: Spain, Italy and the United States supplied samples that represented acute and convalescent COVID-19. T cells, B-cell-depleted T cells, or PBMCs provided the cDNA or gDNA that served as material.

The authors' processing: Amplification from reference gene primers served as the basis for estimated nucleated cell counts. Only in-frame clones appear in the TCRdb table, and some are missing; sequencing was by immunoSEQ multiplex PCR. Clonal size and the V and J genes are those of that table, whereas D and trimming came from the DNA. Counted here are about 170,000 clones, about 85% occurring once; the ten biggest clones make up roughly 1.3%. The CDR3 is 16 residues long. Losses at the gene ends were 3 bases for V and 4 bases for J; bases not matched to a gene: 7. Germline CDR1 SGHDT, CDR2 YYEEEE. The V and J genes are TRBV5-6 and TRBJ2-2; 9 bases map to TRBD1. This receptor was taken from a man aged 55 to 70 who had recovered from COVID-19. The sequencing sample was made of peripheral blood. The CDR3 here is CASSSSDRGVTGELFF. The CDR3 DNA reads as TGTGCCAGCAGCTCCTCGGACAGGGGAGTCACCGGGGAGCTGTTTTTT. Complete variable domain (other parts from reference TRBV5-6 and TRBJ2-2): DAGVTQSPTHLIKTRGQQVTLRCSPKSGHDTVSWYQQALGQGPQFIFQYYEEEERQRGNFPDRFSGHQFPNYSSELNVNALLLGDSALYLCASSSSDRGVTGELFFGEGSRLTVL.